A selection of T cell receptor beta chains follows, all from one sample in a study of cytomegalovirus exposure and HLA in healthy donors. Sequenced by immunoSEQ multiplex PCR; TCRdb stores in-frame clones only, minus some. The data contain approximately 90,000 clones, more than 60% of them seen just once; the ten biggest clones take up under 2.5%. The material sequenced was PBMCs. These receptors all come from a boy younger than 18 in good health and CMV-seronegative. The CDR3 runs from the conserved cysteine through the conserved F or W. Each record gives: V gene, D gene, clone size, J gene, CDR3 protein, CDR3 DNA. A D gene is named only where the DNA matches it firmly. Rows may omit the clone size; those that give it use once, few, many or a size class.

TRBV27,TRBD1,.,TRBJ2-5,CASSSTGGVETQYF,TGTGCCAGCAGTTCGACAGGGGGCGTCGAGACCCAGTACTTC
TRBV6-4,.,.,TRBJ1-6,CASGEGNFGSPLHF,TGTGCCAGTGGGGAGGGCAATTTTGGCTCACCCCTCCACTTT
TRBV27,.,.,TRBJ1-1,CASSPDWNTEAFF,TGTGCCAGCAGTCCAGACTGGAACACTGAAGCTTTCTTT
TRBV2,.,once,TRBJ1-3,CASRGIGVNGNTIYF,TGTGCCAGCAGGGGGATAGGGGTGAATGGAAACACCATATATTTT
TRBV30,.,few,TRBJ1-2,CAWSVGTSYGYTF,TGTGCCTGGAGTGTAGGGACATCCTATGGCTACACCTTC
TRBV29-1,TRBD2,.,TRBJ2-5,CSVEMLASGPRETQYF,TGCAGCGTTGAAATGTTGGCTAGCGGTCCCCGGGAGACCCAGTACTTC
TRBV7-3,TRBD1,.,TRBJ2-1,CASSVQGDHNEQFF,TGTGCCAGCAGCGTACAGGGGGATCACAATGAGCAGTTCTTC
TRBV30,.,once,TRBJ2-2,CAGGRGELFF,TGTGCCGGGGGCCGTGGGGAGCTGTTTTTT
TRBV5-4,.,once,TRBJ2-7,CASSLDGFEREQYF,TGTGCCAGCAGCTTGGATGGGTTTGAGCGCGAGCAGTACTTC
TRBV6-4,.,.,TRBJ2-3,CASSDSRGAGTDTQYF,TGTGCCAGCAGTGACTCCAGGGGGGCAGGCACAGATACGCAGTATTTT
TRBV6-1,.,.,TRBJ1-2,CASSRFGEGYGYTF,TGTGCCAGCAGTAGGTTCGGGGAAGGCTATGGCTACACCTTC
TRBV6-1,.,.,TRBJ2-1,CASSEQGSQFF,TGTGCCAGCAGTGAACAGGGCTCGCAGTTCTTC
TRBV29-1,TRBD1,.,TRBJ2-7,CSVGQGAGEQYF,TGCAGCGTCGGACAGGGGGCTGGGGAGCAGTACTTC
TRBV7-9,.,.,TRBJ2-5,CASSPAGVEQETQYF,TGTGCCAGCAGCCCAGCAGGGGTGGAGCAAGAGACCCAGTACTTC
TRBV12-5,TRBD1,.,TRBJ2-5,CASGLGTGAQETQYF,TGTGCTAGTGGTTTGGGGACAGGGGCGCAAGAGACCCAGTACTTC
TRBV30,TRBD1,.,TRBJ1-3,CAWSPRDRSGNTIYF,TGTGCCTGGAGTCCCCGGGACAGGTCCGGAAACACCATATATTTT
TRBV29-1,.,.,TRBJ1-1,CSVNRGGTEAFF,TGCAGCGTTAACAGAGGGGGAACTGAAGCTTTCTTT
TRBV5-1,TRBD1,.,TRBJ1-2,CASSLSQGATNYGYTF,TGCGCCAGCAGCTTGTCGCAGGGGGCCACCAACTATGGCTACACCTTC
TRBV7-9,TRBD2,.,TRBJ2-7,CASSLVLAGDLTYEQYF,TGTGCCAGCAGCTTAGTACTAGCGGGAGACCTCACCTACGAGCAGTACTTC
TRBV4-3,.,.,TRBJ1-2,CASSQDTTVAYGYTF,TGCGCCAGCAGCCAAGATACGACAGTGGCCTATGGCTACACCTTC
TRBV30,.,few,TRBJ1-2,CAWVMAPGDYGYTF,TGTGCCTGGGTGATGGCCCCCGGAGACTATGGCTACACCTTC
TRBV7-2,TRBD1,few,TRBJ1-2,CASSADRGGYGYTF,TGTGCCAGCAGCGCGGACAGGGGGGGCTATGGCTACACCTTC
TRBV13,TRBD1,.,TRBJ1-4,CASSLNEGGDEKLFF,TGTGCCAGCAGCCTTAACGAAGGGGGCGATGAAAAACTGTTTTTT
TRBV28,.,.,TRBJ2-7,CASSLMGRQDVYEQYF,TGTGCCAGCAGTTTGATGGGCCGACAGGACGTCTACGAGCAGTACTTC
TRBV30,.,.,TRBJ1-1,CAWQATEAFF,TGTGCCTGGCAGGCCACTGAAGCTTTCTTT
TRBV9,.,.,TRBJ2-7,CASSITGLDEQYF,TGTGCCAGCAGCATTACAGGGCTGGACGAGCAGTACTTC
TRBV15,TRBD1,.,TRBJ2-6,CATSREHMGTGAFGANVLTF,TGTGCCACCAGCAGGGAACATATGGGGACAGGGGCCTTCGGGGCCAACGTCCTGACTTTC
TRBV5-1,.,few,TRBJ1-2,CASSLSREPYGYTF,TGCGCCAGCAGCTTGTCTCGGGAGCCATATGGCTACACCTTC
TRBV28,.,.,TRBJ2-7,CASRSREPYSYEQYF,TGTGCCAGCAGGTCAAGGGAGCCCTACTCCTACGAGCAGTACTTC
TRBV28,TRBD1,once,TRBJ1-4,CASLTGGTYEKLFF,TGTGCCAGCCTTACAGGGGGCACGTATGAAAAACTGTTTTTT
TRBV6-4,.,.,TRBJ2-7,CASSDATGLQQYF,TGTGCCAGCAGTGACGCGACAGGACTTCAGCAGTACTTC
TRBV29-1,TRBD1,.,TRBJ2-2,CSVDRGLAGELFF,TGCAGCGTCGACAGGGGATTGGCCGGGGAGCTGTTTTTT
TRBV5-1,TRBD2,.,TRBJ2-5,CASSLIGLAWSETQYF,TGCGCCAGCAGCTTGATCGGACTAGCGTGGAGCGAGACCCAGTACTTC
TRBV6-1,.,.,TRBJ2-1,CASTSFTKPNEQFF,TGTGCCAGCACCAGTTTTACTAAACCCAATGAGCAGTTCTTC
TRBV4-3,TRBD2,.,TRBJ2-1,CASSQVGLAGLNEQFF,TGCGCCAGCAGCCAAGTGGGTCTAGCGGGGCTAAATGAGCAGTTCTTC
TRBV7-9,TRBD1,.,TRBJ1-5,CASSPMTGTRHF,TGTGCCAGCAGCCCGATGACAGGGACTAGGCATTTT
TRBV5-6,TRBD1,.,TRBJ1-1,CASSLGQGVTEAFF,TGTGCCAGCAGCTTGGGACAGGGCGTCACTGAAGCTTTCTTT
TRBV30,TRBD2,.,TRBJ2-5,CAWSPVRLAGGRMTQYF,TGTGCCTGGAGTCCCGTCCGACTAGCGGGGGGGCGGATGACCCAGTACTTC
TRBV30,TRBD1,.,TRBJ1-5,CAWSANRGGQPQHF,TGTGCCTGGAGTGCGAACAGGGGGGGTCAGCCCCAGCATTTT
TRBV29-1,TRBD2,once,TRBJ2-7,CSGGLAGGYEQYF,TGCAGCGGGGGACTAGCGGGGGGTTACGAGCAGTACTTC
TRBV30,TRBD2,.,TRBJ2-3,CAWSVRSGRDTQYF,TGTGCCTGGAGTGTACGTAGCGGGAGGGATACGCAGTATTTT
TRBV9,TRBD1,.,TRBJ2-2,CASSAGDRDRGNGELFF,TGTGCCAGCAGCGCTGGGGACCGGGACAGGGGGAACGGGGAGCTGTTTTTT
TRBV28,.,.,TRBJ1-3,CASSLYRGAHNTIYF,TGTGCCAGCAGTTTATACCGGGGGGCCCATAACACCATATATTTT
TRBV5-1,TRBD2,.,TRBJ2-5,CASSLGREKETQYF,TGCGCCAGCAGCTTGGGGCGGGAGAAAGAGACCCAGTACTTC
TRBV6-6,.,.,TRBJ2-2,CASSHRVGGTGELFF,TGTGCCAGCAGTCACAGGGTTGGAGGCACCGGGGAGCTGTTTTTT
TRBV5-1,.,.,TRBJ2-1,CASVPGDGTRGNEQFF,TGCGCCAGTGTGCCGGGGGACGGAACCCGGGGCAATGAGCAGTTCTTC
TRBV7-2,TRBD2,.,TRBJ2-2,CASSTPAGGLPNTGELFF,TGTGCCAGCAGCACACCGGCGGGGGGACTTCCGAACACCGGGGAGCTGTTTTTT
TRBV7-9,.,.,TRBJ2-5,CASSRSNGETQYF,TGTGCCAGCAGCCGATCTAACGGAGAGACCCAGTACTTC
TRBV4-1,TRBD1,.,TRBJ1-2,CASSHSARTGGNYGYTF,TGCGCCAGCAGTCATTCGGCCCGGACAGGGGGTAACTATGGCTACACCTTC
TRBV13,TRBD1,.,TRBJ1-1,CASRPDREGVTEAFF,TGTGCCAGCAGACCGGACAGGGAGGGAGTTACTGAAGCTTTCTTT
TRBV7-8,TRBD2,.,TRBJ2-1,CASSLRVAGSSYNEQFF,TGTGCCAGCAGCTTACGGGTAGCGGGGAGCTCCTACAATGAGCAGTTCTTC
TRBV29-1,TRBD1,.,TRBJ2-7,CSVQSRDSRYEQYF,TGCAGCGTCCAATCTCGGGACAGCCGCTACGAGCAGTACTTC
TRBV4-2,.,once,TRBJ1-5,CASSQDNRIDQPQHF,TGTGCCAGCAGCCAAGATAACAGAATAGATCAGCCCCAGCATTTT
TRBV30,.,.,TRBJ1-2,CAWRGPLRPGRGYGYTF,TGTGCCTGGAGGGGACCCCTACGCCCTGGCAGGGGCTATGGCTACACCTTC
TRBV7-2,TRBD2,.,TRBJ2-3,CASSSRVQRGDTQYF,TGTGCCAGCAGCTCCCGAGTCCAGCGGGGAGATACGCAGTATTTT
TRBV9,TRBD1,.,TRBJ1-2,CASSETGVDGYTF,TGTGCCAGCAGCGAGACAGGGGTTGACGGCTACACCTTC
TRBV4-1,.,.,TRBJ2-7,CASSQITGTYEQYF,TGCGCCAGCAGCCAGATAACCGGGACCTACGAGCAGTACTTC
TRBV6-4,.,few,TRBJ1-2,CASSDSAGPYGYTF,TGTGCCAGCAGTGACTCTGCAGGGCCCTATGGCTACACCTTC
TRBV7-6,.,.,TRBJ2-2,CASSAGTPILTGELFF,TGTGCCAGCAGCGCCGGGACACCGATCCTCACCGGGGAGCTGTTTTTT